The 18 T cell receptor beta chains reported below all come from one sample, sequenced in a study. TCRdb re-called the RT-PCR reads with MiXCR, one entry per CDR3 protein. Of about 700,000 distinct CDR3 sequences detected, approximately 15% appear once; the ten largest clones hold 3.6%. What was sequenced was memory CD4+ T cells from blood. All receptors come from a female donor in good health, serving as a healthy control.

This clonotype was counted a few times. This chain links TRBV12-3 or TRBV12-4 with TRBJ1-5; no firm D call. The V and J ends lost 2 bases and 5 bases respectively, with 7 bases between them. The CDR3 is 13 residues long. The CDR3: CASSLNFHQPQHF. CDR3 nucleotide sequence: TGTGCCAGCAGTTTAAATTTTCATCAGCCCCAGCATTTT.

In this sample, this clonotype turned up many times. The genes are TRBV29-1 and TRBJ2-7; no definite D call. V dropped 7 bases and J dropped 5 bases, with 21 bases sitting between them. The V gene's germline CDR1 is SQVTM and CDR2 ANQGSEA. This CDR3 comprises 14 residues. CDR3 loop: CSAKEVGFAHEQYF. The CDR3 bases are TGCAGCGCCAAAGAGGTCGGGTTTGCCCACGAGCAGTACTTC.

V gene TRBV24-1 combines with J gene TRBJ2-1; TRBD1 aligns across 8 bases. Losses at the gene ends were 7 bases for V and 9 bases for J; bases not matched to a gene: 10. This CDR3 is 14 amino acids long. Germline CDR1 KGHDR, CDR2 SFDVKD. The CDR3 nucleotides read TGTGCCACCAGCGGACAGGGCTCCCCGGGTGAGCAGTTCTTC. Residues: CATSGQGSPGEQFF.

The J gene is TRBJ2-7, the V gene TRBV7-3; D is unresolved. The CDR3 spans 14 residues. With 4 bases removed from V and 1 base from J, the gap between germline ends came to 11 bases. CDR1 and CDR2 (germline): SGHTA, FQGTGA. Written as DNA, the CDR3 is TGTGCCAGCAGCTATGGCGGAAGATCCTACGAGCAGTACTTC. Translating it yields CASSYGGRSYEQYF.

This clonotype was recorded many times. This sequence joins TRBV7-9 and TRBJ1-2; D might be TRBD1 (6 bases). Trimming took 6 bases from V and 5 from J, leaving 19 bases between them. Germline loops: CDR1 SEHNR, CDR2 FQNEAQ (reference sequence). The CDR3 has 15 amino acids. As DNA, the CDR3 is TGTGCCAGCAGTCGAGGGACACCGAGACAGTATGGCTACACCTTC. Protein: CASSRGTPRQYGYTF.

This clonotype has more than one count but fewer than ten. This sequence joins TRBV20-1 and TRBJ2-2, with 7 positions matching TRBD2. V lost 7 bases, J lost 4 bases, and 6 bases stayed unmatched. The CDR3 is 13 amino acids. The V gene's germline CDR1 is DFQATT and CDR2 SNEGSKA (reference sequence). The CDR3 sequence is CSGQAGSTGELFF. CDR3 in DNA: TGCAGTGGTCAAGCGGGGTCCACCGGGGAGCTGTTTTTT.

This clonotype was picked up many times. The rearrangement links TRBV5-1 to TRBJ1-6; TRBD1 is a possible D gene (6 bases). The germline V gene has CDR1 SGHRS and CDR2 YFSETQ. V lost 4 bases and J lost 6, with 11 bases in between. The CDR3 length is 14 residues. Written as DNA, the CDR3 is TGCGCCAGCAGCCTCCAACAGGGTAATTCACCCCTCCACTTT. This sequence encodes CASSLQQGNSPLHF.

In this sample, this clonotype turned up once. The CDR3 DNA follows: TGCGCCAGCAGCTTGTTAGACAGACTATATGGCTACACCTTC. It yields the protein CASSLLDRLYGYTF. The rearrangement uses TRBV5-1 and TRBJ1-2, with D possibly TRBD1 on 5 matching bases. Per germline, CDR1 SGHRS and CDR2 YFSETQ. The CDR3 loop spans 14 amino acids. V was clipped by 1 base and J by 5 bases, with 12 bases between them.

This clonotype came up a few times. The V and J genes are TRBV5-1 and TRBJ1-4; D is unresolved. CDR1 and CDR2 (germline): SGHRS, YFSETQ. V gave up 2 bases and J gave up 5 bases, with 10 bases separating them. This CDR3 has 14 residues. The CDR3 protein is CASSLDGRNEKLFF. CDR3 nucleotide sequence: TGCGCCAGCAGCTTAGACGGAAGGAATGAAAAACTGTTTTTT. The full variable domain, its missing parts supplied by reference TRBV5-1 and TRBJ1-4, is KAGVTQTPRYLIKTRGQQVTLSCSPISGHRSVSWYQQTPGQGLQFLFEYFSETQRNKGNFPGRFSGRQFSNSRSEMNVSTLELGDSALYLCASSLDGRNEKLFFGSGTQLSVL.

This clonotype turned up a few times. The V gene is TRBV10-2, the J gene TRBJ2-3; 8 bases map to TRBD2. With 8 bases clipped from V and 1 base from J, the junction kept 2 bases outside the gene matches. The CDR3 totals 13 residues. Germline CDR1 WSHSY, CDR2 SAAADI. Here the CDR3 reads CASGRGGTDTQYF. The CDR3, as DNA: TGCGCCAGCGGGCGGGGGGGCACAGATACGCAGTATTTT.

This chain links TRBV28 with TRBJ2-1; 11 nucleotides line up with TRBD2. The junction had 10 bases not matched to a gene; V was cut back by 6 bases and J by 9 bases. Germline CDR1 is MDHEN and CDR2 is SYDVKM. The CDR3 covers 15 residues. The CDR3 is CASRPLLAGVGEQFF. DNA of the CDR3: TGTGCCAGCAGGCCCCTACTAGCGGGAGTTGGTGAGCAGTTCTTC.

The chain combines TRBV9 with TRBJ2-1; D is undetermined. V lost 0 bases and J 6 bases, leaving 7 bases between the germline ends. Germline V lookup: CDR1 SGDLS, CDR2 YYNGEE. This CDR3 is 13 amino acids long. CDR3: CASSVGVSNEQFF. DNA for the CDR3: TGTGCCAGCAGCGTAGGAGTGAGCAATGAGCAGTTCTTC.

This clonotype occurred many times. The V and J genes are TRBV5-1 and TRBJ2-6, with D possibly being TRBD1 (5 bases). V dropped 1 base and J dropped 2 bases, with 10 bases sitting between them. The CDR3 extends over 16 amino acids. CDR1 SGHRS and CDR2 YFSETQ come from the germline V gene. The chain's CDR3 is CASSLNLQAGANVLTF. The CDR3 DNA sequence: TGCGCCAGCAGCTTGAATTTACAGGCTGGGGCCAACGTCCTGACTTTC.

V usage is TRBV6-6 and J usage is TRBJ2-7; 12 positions match TRBD2. Germline CDR1 MNHNY, CDR2 SVGAGI (reference sequence). This CDR3 contains 18 residues. The trim removed 0 bases at V and 4 bases at J, leaving 10 bases unmatched. In nucleotides, the CDR3 is TGTGCCAGCAGTTACTCCCTACTAGGGACTAGCGGGCAATACGAGCAGTACTTC. Protein sequence: CASSYSLLGTSGQYEQYF.

This chain joins TRBV9 and TRBJ1-1; 7 bases fit TRBD1. The CDR3 is 15 amino acids. With V trimmed by 3 bases and J by 1 base, 6 bases remained unmatched. CDR1 SGDLS and CDR2 YYNGEE come from the germline V gene. The CDR3 region has the DNA TGTGCCAGCAGCGCACAGGGGCAGAAGAACACTGAAGCTTTCTTT. Translated, it gives CASSAQGQKNTEAFF.

This clonotype was found many times. The chain carries TRBV10-3 and TRBJ2-5, with 7 bases fitting TRBD2. Germline CDR1 and CDR2: ENHRY and SYGVKD. The ends lost 8 bases at V and 5 bases at J; junction bases unmatched: 2. The CDR3 covers 11 residues. The CDR3, as DNA: TGTGCCATCGGACTAGGGGAGACCCAGTACTTC. It specifies CAIGLGETQYF.

J is TRBJ2-2 and V is TRBV5-1; 10 bases agree with TRBD2. The CDR3 has 18 residues. V gave up 0 bases and J gave up 2 bases; unmatched junction bases: 7. Germline V gene sequence: CDR1 SGHRS, CDR2 YFSETQ. CDR3 sequence (DNA): TGCGCCAGCAGCTTGGGGGCTAGCGGGGGCCTAAACACCGGGGAGCTGTTTTTT. It translates to CASSLGASGGLNTGELFF.

This clonotype has a count of ten or more. V is TRBV5-6 and J is TRBJ2-1, with D maybe TRBD1 (6 bases). This CDR3 is built from 16 residues. Germline V gene sequence: CDR1 SGHDT, CDR2 YYEEEE. The germline V and J ends were trimmed by 3 bases and 4 bases, with 17 bases remaining between them. The CDR3 DNA reads as TGTGCCAGCAGCTCGTCCAGGGGTGGGATTTACAATGAGCAGTTCTTC. Protein sequence: CASSSSRGGIYNEQFF.